Listed below are T cell receptor beta chains from one sample, sequenced in a study of graft-versus-host responses after intestinal transplantation. Clones were read by immunoSEQ multiplex PCR, and TCRdb kept only the in-frame ones, dropping some. Of under 75,000 clones listed, 90% were seen once; the top ten hold roughly 4%. Antigen specificity for these receptors is unknown. The sample was unstimulated CD8+ T cells sorted from spleen or lymph node cells, taken before transplant. The source is a human donor who was the organ donor for an intestinal transplant. CDR3s include the opening cysteine and the closing phenylalanine or tryptophan. A D gene is named only where the DNA matches it firmly. For some rows the clone size is stated as once, few or many, or as a class when expanded; others skip it.

CDR3 protein: CASSSDTSGGAFF
CDR3 DNA: TGTGCCAGCAGCTCGGACACCTCCGGGGGAGCTTTCTTT
D gene: -
clone size: -
V gene: TRBV7-6
J gene: TRBJ1-1

CDR3 protein: CASSYHDTNTEAFF
CDR3 DNA: TGTGCCAGCAGTTACCACGACACGAACACTGAAGCTTTCTTT
D gene: -
clone size: -
V gene: TRBV6-5
J gene: TRBJ1-1

CDR3 protein: CATSGGDRGGNEQFF
CDR3 DNA: TGTGCCACCAGCGGTGGGGACAGGGGGGGGAATGAGCAGTTCTTC
D gene: TRBD1
clone size: once
V gene: TRBV15
J gene: TRBJ2-1

CDR3 protein: CAFRGTASSGNTIYF
CDR3 DNA: TGTGCCTTTAGGGGGACGGCGAGCTCTGGAAACACCATATATTTT
D gene: -
clone size: -
V gene: TRBV30
J gene: TRBJ1-3

CDR3 protein: CASSIASGGMNYGYTF
CDR3 DNA: TGTGCCAGTAGTATAGCTTCAGGGGGTATGAACTATGGCTACACCTTC
D gene: TRBD1
clone size: -
V gene: TRBV19
J gene: TRBJ1-2

CDR3 protein: CASSLTATDPNYGYTF
CDR3 DNA: TGTGCCAGCAGCTTAACCGCGACAGACCCTAACTATGGCTACACCTTC
D gene: -
clone size: -
V gene: TRBV7-9
J gene: TRBJ1-2

CDR3 protein: CASSLRASRADTQYF
CDR3 DNA: TGTGCCAGCAGCTTAAGGGCTAGCCGGGCAGATACGCAGTATTTT
D gene: -
clone size: -
V gene: TRBV13
J gene: TRBJ2-3

CDR3 protein: CASSFGIRRGVRNQPQHF
CDR3 DNA: TGTGCCAGCAGCTTTGGGATCCGAAGGGGCGTTCGCAATCAGCCCCAGCATTTT
D gene: -
clone size: -
V gene: TRBV28
J gene: TRBJ1-5

CDR3 protein: CASSQGLVRGGALEEQFF
CDR3 DNA: TGTGCCAGCAGCCAGGGACTCGTCCGCGGGGGGGCATTGGAGGAGCAGTTCTTC
D gene: TRBD2
clone size: -
V gene: TRBV4-2
J gene: TRBJ2-1

CDR3 protein: CASSDKQGGNSPLHF
CDR3 DNA: TGTGCCAGCAGTGACAAACAGGGTGGGAATTCACCCCTCCACTTT
D gene: -
clone size: few
V gene: TRBV6-4
J gene: TRBJ1-6

CDR3 protein: CASSQGQAYGYTF
CDR3 DNA: TGTGCCAGCAGCCAGGGACAGGCTTATGGCTACACCTTC
D gene: TRBD1
clone size: -
V gene: TRBV5-8
J gene: TRBJ1-2

CDR3 protein: CSVEDRRQETQYF
CDR3 DNA: TGCAGCGTTGAAGATCGGCGGCAAGAGACCCAGTACTTC
D gene: -
clone size: -
V gene: TRBV29-1
J gene: TRBJ2-5

CDR3 protein: CASSRVGGSGELFF
CDR3 DNA: TGTGCCAGCAGTCGCGTAGGGGGATCCGGGGAGCTGTTTTTT
D gene: -
clone size: -
V gene: TRBV6-1
J gene: TRBJ2-2

CDR3 protein: CASSPWGEGTEAFF
CDR3 DNA: TGCGCCAGCAGCCCTTGGGGGGAAGGAACTGAAGCTTTCTTT
D gene: -
clone size: -
V gene: TRBV5-1
J gene: TRBJ1-1

CDR3 protein: CASTDRELTDTQYF
CDR3 DNA: TGCGCCAGCACGGACAGGGAGTTAACAGATACGCAGTATTTT
D gene: TRBD1
clone size: -
V gene: TRBV4-1
J gene: TRBJ2-3

CDR3 protein: CASSLGAGYQETQYF
CDR3 DNA: TGTGCCAGCAGCTTAGGAGCGGGCTACCAAGAGACCCAGTACTTC
D gene: -
clone size: -
V gene: TRBV11-2
J gene: TRBJ2-5

CDR3 protein: CSVEKQANTGELFF
CDR3 DNA: TGCAGCGTTGAAAAACAGGCGAACACCGGGGAGCTGTTTTTT
D gene: -
clone size: -
V gene: TRBV29-1
J gene: TRBJ2-2

CDR3 protein: CASSHGDGGKQPQHF
CDR3 DNA: TGCGCCAGCAGCCATGGGGACGGGGGAAAACAGCCCCAGCATTTT
D gene: -
clone size: -
V gene: TRBV4-1
J gene: TRBJ1-5

CDR3 protein: CASSSSGGTSNEQFF
CDR3 DNA: TGTGCCAGCAGTTCCAGCGGGGGCACCTCTAATGAGCAGTTCTTC
D gene: TRBD2
clone size: -
V gene: TRBV27
J gene: TRBJ2-1

CDR3 protein: CASSEMGTDYNQPQHF
CDR3 DNA: TGTGCCAGCAGTGAAATGGGGACAGACTACAATCAGCCCCAGCATTTT
D gene: TRBD1
clone size: -
V gene: TRBV6-1
J gene: TRBJ1-5

CDR3 protein: CASSLALLGQGVEGYTF
CDR3 DNA: TGTGCCAGCAGCTTAGCCCTTCTGGGACAGGGGGTTGAAGGCTACACCTTC
D gene: TRBD1
clone size: -
V gene: TRBV11-2
J gene: TRBJ1-2

CDR3 protein: CASSVASGGLTDTQYF
CDR3 DNA: TGTGCCAGCAGCGTAGCCAGCGGAGGACTCACAGATACGCAGTATTTT
D gene: -
clone size: -
V gene: TRBV9
J gene: TRBJ2-3

CDR3 protein: CASGPLQGASYGYTF
CDR3 DNA: TGTGCCAGCGGTCCGTTACAGGGGGCGAGCTATGGCTACACCTTC
D gene: TRBD1
clone size: -
V gene: TRBV27
J gene: TRBJ1-2

CDR3 protein: CASRDPPPGVGYTF
CDR3 DNA: TGTGCCAGCAGAGACCCCCCCCCGGGGGTTGGCTACACCTTC
D gene: -
clone size: -
V gene: TRBV6-5
J gene: TRBJ1-2

CDR3 protein: CASSLGRAAGNTIYF
CDR3 DNA: TGTGCCAGCAGCTTGGGCAGGGCGGCTGGAAACACCATATATTTT
D gene: -
clone size: -
V gene: TRBV13
J gene: TRBJ1-3

CDR3 protein: CASREFGEREAFF
CDR3 DNA: TGTGCCAGCAGAGAGTTCGGGGAACGTGAAGCTTTCTTT
D gene: -
clone size: -
V gene: TRBV7-8
J gene: TRBJ1-1

CDR3 protein: CSASYGYTF
CDR3 DNA: TGCAGTGCCAGCTATGGCTACACCTTC
D gene: -
clone size: -
V gene: TRBV20-1
J gene: TRBJ1-2

CDR3 protein: CASSPGTGGWEDTQYF
CDR3 DNA: TGTGCCAGCAGTCCAGGGACAGGGGGCTGGGAAGATACGCAGTATTTT
D gene: TRBD1
clone size: -
V gene: TRBV27
J gene: TRBJ2-3

CDR3 protein: CASSLGTDMNTEAFF
CDR3 DNA: TGCGCCAGCAGCCTCGGGACAGACATGAACACTGAAGCTTTCTTT
D gene: TRBD1
clone size: -
V gene: TRBV4-1
J gene: TRBJ1-1

CDR3 protein: CASSHRRLQETQYF
CDR3 DNA: TGTGCCAGCAGTCACAGGCGGCTCCAAGAGACCCAGTACTTC
D gene: -
clone size: -
V gene: TRBV28
J gene: TRBJ2-5

CDR3 protein: CASSFLPGANVLTF
CDR3 DNA: TGTGCCAGCAGTTTTCTCCCTGGGGCCAACGTCCTGACTTTC
D gene: -
clone size: -
V gene: TRBV27
J gene: TRBJ2-6

CDR3 protein: CASTDPGQGGYGYTF
CDR3 DNA: TGTGCCAGCACCGATCCCGGACAGGGGGGCTATGGCTACACCTTC
D gene: TRBD1
clone size: -
V gene: TRBV28
J gene: TRBJ1-2

CDR3 protein: CASSQRPSGDRGGYTF
CDR3 DNA: TGTGCCAGCAGCCAACGCCCTTCAGGGGACAGGGGTGGCTACACCTTC
D gene: TRBD1
clone size: -
V gene: TRBV14
J gene: TRBJ1-2

CDR3 protein: CAWNLGQPNQPQHF
CDR3 DNA: TGTGCCTGGAACCTGGGACAGCCGAATCAGCCCCAGCATTTT
D gene: TRBD1
clone size: -
V gene: TRBV30
J gene: TRBJ1-5

CDR3 protein: CASSPGQGGGKLFF
CDR3 DNA: TGCGCCAGCAGCCCAGGACAGGGGGGGGGAAAACTGTTTTTT
D gene: TRBD1
clone size: -
V gene: TRBV4-3
J gene: TRBJ1-4

CDR3 protein: CASSFLNTGNGYTF
CDR3 DNA: TGTGCCAGCAGTTTCCTCAACACAGGGAATGGCTACACCTTC
D gene: -
clone size: -
V gene: TRBV27
J gene: TRBJ1-2

CDR3 protein: CASSFTGNTEAFF
CDR3 DNA: TGTGCCAGCAGCTTTACAGGGAACACTGAAGCTTTCTTT
D gene: -
clone size: -
V gene: TRBV28
J gene: TRBJ1-1

CDR3 protein: CASSRLAGAQETQYF
CDR3 DNA: TGTGCCAGCAGTAGGCTAGCGGGGGCGCAAGAGACCCAGTACTTC
D gene: TRBD2
clone size: -
V gene: TRBV6-1
J gene: TRBJ2-5

CDR3 protein: CASSQDVVSDTEAFF
CDR3 DNA: TGCGCCAGCAGCCAAGACGTGGTATCGGACACTGAAGCTTTCTTT
D gene: -
clone size: -
V gene: TRBV4-1
J gene: TRBJ1-1

CDR3 protein: CASSQEKAGGPTDTQYF
CDR3 DNA: TGCGCCAGCAGCCAAGAGAAAGCGGGGGGGCCGACAGATACGCAGTATTTT
D gene: TRBD2
clone size: -
V gene: TRBV4-1
J gene: TRBJ2-3

CDR3 protein: CASSHEATNYGYTF
CDR3 DNA: TGCGCCAGCAGTCATGAGGCAACTAACTATGGCTACACCTTC
D gene: -
clone size: once
V gene: TRBV23-1
J gene: TRBJ1-2

CDR3 protein: CASSLRVTANTGELFF
CDR3 DNA: TGTGCCAGCAGCTTACGGGTGACGGCGAACACCGGGGAGCTGTTTTTT
D gene: -
clone size: -
V gene: TRBV7-6
J gene: TRBJ2-2

CDR3 protein: CSVEEQYEQFF
CDR3 DNA: TGCAGCGTTGAAGAGCAGTATGAGCAGTTCTTC
D gene: -
clone size: -
V gene: TRBV29-1
J gene: TRBJ2-1

CDR3 protein: CASSLRVSNQPQHF
CDR3 DNA: TGTGCCAGCAGCTTACGGGTTAGCAATCAGCCCCAGCATTTT
D gene: -
clone size: -
V gene: TRBV7-2
J gene: TRBJ1-5

CDR3 protein: CASSPGTGVTEAFF
CDR3 DNA: TGTGCCAGCAGCCCGGGGACAGGGGTGACTGAAGCTTTCTTT
D gene: TRBD1
clone size: -
V gene: TRBV9
J gene: TRBJ1-1

CDR3 protein: CASTGSRGGRETQYF
CDR3 DNA: TGTGCCAGCACAGGATCCCGGGGGGGCCGAGAGACCCAGTACTTC
D gene: TRBD2
clone size: few
V gene: TRBV6-1
J gene: TRBJ2-5

CDR3 protein: CASSLGGTGLVSPLHF
CDR3 DNA: TGCGCCAGCAGCCTGGGTGGGACAGGGTTAGTTTCACCCCTCCACTTT
D gene: TRBD1
clone size: -
V gene: TRBV5-1
J gene: TRBJ1-6

CDR3 protein: CASSQESGLDMNTEAFF
CDR3 DNA: TGCGCCAGCAGCCAAGAAAGCGGGTTGGATATGAACACTGAAGCTTTCTTT
D gene: -
clone size: -
V gene: TRBV4-1
J gene: TRBJ1-1

CDR3 protein: CASSPDSKSPNTEAFF
CDR3 DNA: TGCGCCAGCAGCCCGGACTCTAAATCCCCGAACACTGAAGCTTTCTTT
D gene: -
clone size: -
V gene: TRBV5-1
J gene: TRBJ1-1

CDR3 protein: CAWSRRLLTGVGDYSNQPQHF
CDR3 DNA: TGTGCCTGGAGTAGACGGCTGCTAACAGGGGTGGGGGATTATAGCAATCAGCCCCAGCATTTT
D gene: TRBD1
clone size: -
V gene: TRBV30
J gene: TRBJ1-5

CDR3 protein: CASSQTGETEAFF
CDR3 DNA: TGCGCCAGCAGCCAAACGGGGGAGACTGAAGCTTTCTTT
D gene: -
clone size: -
V gene: TRBV4-1
J gene: TRBJ1-1

CDR3 protein: CASSLATGHDTEAFF
CDR3 DNA: TGTGCCAGCAGCTTGGCAACTGGGCACGACACCGAAGCTTTCTTT
D gene: -
clone size: -
V gene: TRBV5-5
J gene: TRBJ1-1